This TCR beta chain emerged from a study of technical replicates of blood from a handful of donors. Assay used: immunoSEQ multiplex PCR; TCRdb lists only in-frame clones, some missing. The sample lists more than 95,000 clones; approximately 95% were seen once. V was cut by 6 bases and J by 5 bases, with 20 bases left in between. The CDR3 extends over 16 amino acids. Germline V gene data show CDR1 as MDHEN and CDR2 as SYDVKM. The source is a human donor in good health. Material: T cells isolated from PBMCs. The chain joins TRBV28 to TRBJ2-1; D is possibly TRBD2 (6 bases). CDR3 bases: TGTGCCAGCAGCTCCCCTTTTCGGGAGAGACACAATGAGCAGTTCTTC. Its protein is CASSSPFRERHNEQFF.